A selection of T cell receptor beta chains follows, all from one sample in a study of T cell repertoires in cytomegalovirus infection. TCRdb called the reads again in MiXCR, with one record for every CDR3 protein. Altogether 150,000 to 200,000 distinct CDR3 sequences are present, 14% being singletons, with the ten largest covering 27%. Sequencing input: PBMCs. These receptors were obtained from a human donor in good health (CMV status not recorded). Some clones in this sample may be carry-over from other donors' samples. The CDR3 runs from the conserved cysteine through the conserved F or W. D genes are given only for firm matches. Clone size, where shown, is once, few, many, or a class for clones that have expanded.

clone_size,v_call,d_call,j_call,cdr3_aa,cdr3_nt
few,TRBV7-2,TRBD1,TRBJ2-4,CASSLGQGLAKNIQYF,TGTGCCAGCAGCTTAGGACAGGGGTTAGCCAAAAACATTCAGTACTTC
many,TRBV28,-,TRBJ1-2,CASSLYSEGGYGYTF,TGTGCCAGCAGTTTATACAGCGAGGGGGGCTATGGCTACACCTTC
many,TRBV7-2,-,TRBJ2-7,CASSPGYTGLRYYEQYF,TGTGCCAGCAGCCCTGGGTATACAGGTCTTAGATACTACGAGCAGTACTTC
many,TRBV7-2,-,TRBJ2-5,CASSFPKRFPQETQYF,TGTGCCAGCAGCTTCCCAAAGCGGTTTCCCCAAGAGACCCAGTACTTC
few,TRBV10-3,-,TRBJ2-1,CAISEEAGPGNEQFF,TGTGCCATCAGTGAGGAGGCAGGGCCTGGGAATGAGCAGTTCTTC
many,TRBV2,TRBD1,TRBJ1-2,CASSVRQGDYYGYTF,TGTGCCAGCAGTGTCCGACAGGGGGACTACTATGGCTACACCTTC
many,TRBV7-8,-,TRBJ1-3,CASTPLGAGNTIYF,TGTGCCAGCACCCCGTTGGGAGCTGGAAACACCATATATTTT
many,TRBV7-2,-,TRBJ2-2,CASSLGRTGELFF,TGTGCCAGCAGCTTAGGACGGACCGGGGAGCTGTTTTTT
many,TRBV5-6,-,TRBJ1-4,CASSPGGHQTNEKLFF,TGTGCCAGCAGCCCGGGGGGACACCAAACTAATGAAAAACTGTTTTTT
many,TRBV28,-,TRBJ1-4,CASSLGRREKLFF,TGTGCCAGCAGTTTAGGACGTCGCGAAAAACTGTTTTTT
-,TRBV20-1,-,TRBJ1-1,CSASKQAWNTEAFF,TGCAGTGCTTCGAAACAGGCTTGGAACACTGAAGCTTTCTTT
-,TRBV24-1,TRBD1,TRBJ1-2,CATSDRDRTYGYTF,TGTGCCACCAGTGATCGGGACAGAACCTATGGCTACACCTTC
-,TRBV29-1,-,TRBJ2-4,CSVAPTEPHIQYF,TGCAGCGTTGCCCCGACTGAACCCCACATTCAGTACTTC
-,TRBV4-1,-,TRBJ2-2,CASSEGRRDTGELFF,TGCGCCAGCAGCGAAGGACGGAGGGACACCGGGGAGCTGTTTTTT
-,TRBV20-1,TRBD2,TRBJ2-3,CSAPNARGTTDTQYF,TGCAGTGCACCGAACGCGCGGGGGACCACAGATACGCAGTATTTT
many,TRBV6-2/TRBV6-3,TRBD2,TRBJ2-5,CASSYSERDLQETQYF,TGTGCCAGCAGTTACTCGGAGCGGGACCTCCAAGAGACCCAGTACTTC
-,TRBV4-3,TRBD1,TRBJ1-1,CASSQQGQGYTEAFF,TGCGCCAGCAGCCAACAAGGACAGGGTTACACTGAAGCTTTCTTT
-,TRBV2,TRBD2,TRBJ2-1,CASSGTSGRISEQFF,TGTGCCAGCAGTGGGACTAGCGGGAGGATAAGTGAGCAGTTCTTC
many,TRBV6-1,TRBD1,TRBJ2-7,CASSELRGQGEQYF,TGTGCCAGCAGTGAACTAAGGGGGCAGGGCGAGCAGTACTTC
many,TRBV7-6,TRBD2,TRBJ2-1,CASSPFGLAGRNEQFF,TGTGCCAGCAGCCCGTTTGGACTAGCGGGGAGGAATGAGCAGTTCTTC
few,TRBV29-1,TRBD1,TRBJ2-2,CSAGQGVGNTGELFF,TGCAGCGCCGGACAGGGAGTAGGAAACACCGGGGAGCTGTTTTTT
many,TRBV12-3/TRBV12-4,-,TRBJ1-1,CASSLSTEAFF,TGTGCCAGCAGTTTAAGCACTGAAGCTTTCTTT
few,TRBV28,TRBD1,TRBJ2-3,CASRGTGNSDTQYF,TGTGCCAGCAGAGGGACAGGGAATTCAGATACGCAGTATTTT
few,TRBV11-3,-,TRBJ2-5,CASSLGGDETQYF,TGTGCCAGCAGCTTAGGGGGTGACGAGACCCAGTACTTC
few,TRBV7-3,-,TRBJ2-2,CASSVGNTGELFF,TGTGCCAGCAGCGTAGGGAACACCGGGGAGCTGTTTTTT
many,TRBV12-3/TRBV12-4,-,TRBJ2-5,CASSFLSGQETQYF,TGTGCCAGCAGTTTTTTGTCAGGACAAGAGACCCAGTACTTC
few,TRBV25-1,TRBD1,TRBJ2-3,CASSDPGQGWTDTQYF,TGTGCCAGCAGTGACCCGGGACAGGGCTGGACAGATACGCAGTATTTT
many,TRBV7-2,-,TRBJ1-1,CASSLRIDRLAFF,TGTGCCAGCAGCTTGAGAATTGACAGGTTAGCTTTCTTT
-,TRBV6-4,-,TRBJ1-1,CASSRGLRTEAFF,TGTGCCAGCAGCAGGGGTTTGAGGACTGAAGCTTTCTTT
-,TRBV12-3/TRBV12-4,-,TRBJ2-5,CASGLSPSLETQYF,TGTGCCAGCGGTTTGAGCCCCAGTTTGGAGACCCAGTACTTC
many,TRBV7-9,-,TRBJ2-1,CASTQDLGGYNEQFF,TGTGCCAGCACCCAGGACCTTGGAGGTTACAATGAGCAGTTCTTC
many,TRBV5-1,-,TRBJ1-1,CASSLSENTEAFF,TGCGCCAGCAGCTTGTCGGAGAACACTGAAGCTTTCTTT
many,TRBV7-2,TRBD2,TRBJ2-2,CASSLYLLAGGPGELFF,TGTGCCAGCAGCTTATATCTGCTAGCGGGAGGACCCGGGGAGCTGTTTTTT
few,TRBV19,-,TRBJ2-7,CASSVGLSSYEQYF,TGTGCCAGCTCCGTAGGTCTGAGCTCCTACGAGCAGTACTTC
many,TRBV7-8,-,TRBJ2-3,CASSLDFPPKPDTQYF,TGTGCCAGCAGCTTAGACTTCCCCCCCAAGCCAGATACGCAGTATTTT
few,TRBV3-1,-,TRBJ2-5,CASSQLGGETQYF,TGTGCCAGCAGCCAATTGGGCGGAGAGACCCAGTACTTC
many,TRBV7-2,TRBD1,TRBJ1-5,CASSLDRGNQPQHF,TGTGCCAGCAGCTTAGACAGGGGGAACCAGCCCCAGCATTTT
many,TRBV7-2,-,TRBJ1-2,CASSWRPGGYTF,TGTGCCAGCAGCTGGAGGCCGGGTGGCTACACCTTC
many,TRBV12-3/TRBV12-4,TRBD1,TRBJ2-6,CASSFGTEFYSGANVLTF,TGTGCCAGCAGTTTCGGGACAGAGTTTTACTCTGGGGCCAACGTCCTGACTTTC
-,TRBV19,-,TRBJ2-1,CASSIVGGSSYNEQFF,TGTGCCAGTAGTATAGTGGGGGGTAGCTCCTACAATGAGCAGTTCTTC
-,TRBV28,-,TRBJ1-5,CASSLFGRYNQPQHF,TGTGCCAGCAGTCTATTTGGCAGATACAATCAGCCCCAGCATTTT
few,TRBV10-3,-,TRBJ2-5,CAISDSSETQYF,TGTGCCATCAGTGACTCCTCAGAGACCCAGTACTTC
many,TRBV7-6,-,TRBJ1-1,CASSWVGPGEAFF,TGTGCCAGCAGCTGGGTGGGGCCCGGTGAAGCTTTCTTT
-,TRBV20-1,-,TRBJ2-5,CSVVGRKAGETQYF,TGCAGTGTAGTTGGCCGGAAAGCTGGAGAGACCCAGTACTTC